A single sample is the source of the 25 T cell receptor beta chains below, sequenced in a study of identical twins (TCRdb year 2016). The library was built by means of 5' RACE. Instrument on record: Illumina HiSeq 2000. Using fastp at Q25 and MiXCR, TCRdb reprocessed the public reads and kept productive beta chains. Duplicate CDR3 protein sequences are folded into a single record with the most common DNA and genes. In this sample the table shows 600,000 to 850,000 distinct CDR3 sequences, around a sixth of which occur a single time. Jointly, the top ten make up roughly 13% of the sample. These data also formed part of another study, on T cells expressing NK-cell markers.

The sequenced sample was PBMCs. Source of these receptors: a young woman in good health.

This clonotype was observed a handful of times. The CDR3 bases are TGCAGTGCTAGGCCCGGGCCAGCGAACACTGAAGCTTTCTTT. The encoded protein is CSARPGPANTEAFF. The chain is built from TRBV20-1 and TRBJ1-1; no definite D call. Germline-derived CDR1 and CDR2 are DFQATT and SNEGSKA (reference sequence). V lost 3 bases and J 1 base, leaving 12 bases between the germline ends. CDR3 length: 14 residues.

This clonotype was detected a few times. The CDR3 protein is CASSFTLGRGVSEQYF. The CDR3 bases are TGTGCCAGCAGCTTCACACTCGGGCGGGGGGTTAGCGAGCAGTACTTC. The rearrangement uses TRBV7-9 and TRBJ2-7; TRBD2 aligns across 8 bases. This CDR3 is 16 amino acids long. V was pared by 3 bases and J by 6 bases, with 13 bases of the junction left unmatched. Germline lookup yields CDR1 SEHNR and CDR2 FQNEAQ (reference sequence).

This clonotype was counted many times. V is TRBV12-3 or TRBV12-4 and J is TRBJ1-4; 10 bases are a match to TRBD1. The CDR3 totals 15 residues. V lost 7 bases, J lost 4 bases, and 6 bases stayed unmatched. The CDR3 nucleotides read TGTGCCAGCACCTGGGGACAGGGGCTTAATGAAAAACTGTTTTTT. This translates into CASTWGQGLNEKLFF.

V is TRBV12-3 or TRBV12-4 and J is TRBJ1-4; D gene unclear. The CDR3 sequence is 14 residues long. V was cut by 3 bases and J by 4 bases, with 9 bases left in between. The CDR3 is CASSFPNFNEKLFF. In DNA, the CDR3 is TGTGCCAGCAGTTTCCCCAATTTTAATGAAAAACTGTTTTTT.

The table lists this clonotype with a few counts. The rearrangement links TRBV20-1 to TRBJ2-5; D is unclear. CDR3 size: 13 residues. In germline, CDR1 is DFQATT, CDR2 SNEGSKA (reference sequence). V gave up 1 base and J gave up 5 bases, with 11 bases separating them. The chain's CDR3 is CSARGLPKETQYF. As DNA, the CDR3 is TGCAGTGCTAGAGGGCTTCCAAAGGAGACCCAGTACTTC.

The chain joins TRBV7-6 to TRBJ2-1; D is perhaps TRBD1 (5 bases). The CDR3 loop spans 15 amino acids. Germline V gives CDR1 SGHVS, CDR2 FNYEAQ. Trimming stripped 5 bases from V and 0 bases from J, with 11 bases between. CDR3 in DNA: TGTGCCAGCAGCGCGACAGCCCCCTCCTACAATGAGCAGTTCTTC. Its protein is CASSATAPSYNEQFF.

This clonotype was seen only a few times. The gene calls are TRBV20-1 and TRBJ2-4; D perhaps matches TRBD2 (5 bases). Deletions cut 5 bases from V and 4 bases from J, with 18 bases between. This CDR3 region has 15 residues. Germline V gene lookup returns CDR1 DFQATT and CDR2 SNEGSKA (reference sequence). CDR3 region: CSAFHPRGYKNIQYF. The CDR3 DNA reads as TGCAGTGCTTTTCACCCCCGGGGATATAAAAACATTCAGTACTTC.

This clonotype has ten or more counts. The gene calls are TRBV12-3 or TRBV12-4 and TRBJ2-7, with D possibly being TRBD2 (6 bases). The V gene lost 5 bases and the J gene lost 1 base, with 9 bases spanning the gap. This CDR3 contains 13 residues. The CDR3, as DNA: TGTGCCAGCAGTGCGCGGGGTTCCTACGAGCAGTACTTC. Residues: CASSARGSYEQYF.

The sample holds a few counts of this clonotype. The rearrangement joins TRBV20-1 to TRBJ2-5; 9 bases match TRBD2. CDR1 is DFQATT, CDR2 SNEGSKA, per germline (reference sequence). Losses at the gene ends were 3 bases for V and 8 bases for J; bases not matched to a gene: 4. This CDR3 has 12 residues. The CDR3 bases are TGCAGTGCTAGGACTAGCGGCGGAACCCAGTACTTC. Protein: CSARTSGGTQYF.

CDR3 amino acids: CASSNTGKEKLFF. In DNA form, the CDR3 reads TGTGCCAGCAGTAACACAGGGAAGGAAAAACTGTTTTTT. V is TRBV12-3 or TRBV12-4 and J is TRBJ1-4; tentatively, D is TRBD1 (6 bases). The CDR3 is 13 residues long. The ends were cut back, 5 bases at V and 8 bases at J, with 12 bases in the middle.

V is TRBV20-1 and J is TRBJ1-1, with D unresolved. Trimming removed 2 bases from V and 3 bases from J, with 13 bases in between. The CDR3 loop spans 14 amino acids. Germline V lookup: CDR1 DFQATT, CDR2 SNEGSKA (reference sequence). The CDR3 nucleotides are TGCAGTGCTAGACCGGGGTTGGGATACACTGAAGCTTTCTTT. Translation gives CSARPGLGYTEAFF.

The rearrangement links TRBV20-1 to TRBJ2-7; D unclear. V was trimmed by 1 base and J by 2 bases, leaving 12 bases between them. The CDR3 is 14 residues long. The germline V gene encodes CDR1 DFQATT and CDR2 SNEGSKA (reference sequence). CDR3 sequence: CSARVGPRTYEQYF. The CDR3 nucleotides are TGCAGTGCTAGAGTCGGACCCCGGACCTACGAGCAGTACTTC.

Many counts were recorded for this clonotype. The chain joins TRBV12-3 or TRBV12-4 to TRBJ2-2, with 8 bases aligning to TRBD2. Trimming took 6 bases from V and 5 from J; bases not matched to a gene: 2. CDR3 length: 13 residues. The CDR3 nucleotides read TGTGCCAGCAGCGCGGGAGGTACCGGGGAGCTGTTTTTT. Encoded protein: CASSAGGTGELFF.

CDR3 protein: CSARDMKAGELFF. In nucleotides, the CDR3 is TGCAGTGCTAGAGATATGAAGGCCGGGGAGCTGTTTTTT. The rearrangement links TRBV20-1 to TRBJ2-2; D call uncertain. CDR1 and CDR2 from the germline V gene are DFQATT and SNEGSKA (reference sequence). Trimming shortened V by 0 bases and J by 6 bases, and 8 bases separated the two germline ends. CDR3 length: 13 residues.

CDR3 sequence: CAWKAGGFEQFF. CDR3 bases: TGTGCCTGGAAAGCGGGAGGGTTCGAGCAGTTCTTC. V and J are TRBV30 and TRBJ2-1; TRBD2 matches 10 bases. CDR1 GTSNPN and CDR2 SVGIG come from the germline V gene (reference sequence). V shed 4 bases, J shed 10 bases, and the junction held 4 bases outside the gene matches. This CDR3 is 12 amino acids long. The complete variable domain, with remaining parts taken from reference TRBV30 and TRBJ2-1, reads SQTIHQWPATLVQPVGSPLSLECTVEGTSNPNLYWYRQAAGRGLQLLFYSVGIGQISSEVPQNLSASRPQDRQFILSSKKLLLSDSGFYLCAWKAGGFEQFFGPGTRLTVL.

This clonotype was seen a handful of times. This chain connects TRBV10-3 to TRBJ2-7; no definite D call. Germline-derived CDR1 and CDR2 are ENHRY and SYGVKD. CDR3 length: 13 amino acids. Between the trimmed V and J ends, which lost 5 bases and 4 bases, there was a span of 12 bases. The CDR3 coding sequence is TGTGCCATCAGTCAAGGGCCCGAATACGAGCAGTACTTC. Protein: CAISQGPEYEQYF.

The genes are TRBV20-1 and TRBJ2-5, with 8 bases matching TRBD2. The CDR3 loop spans 14 amino acids. J gave up 4 bases and V 3 bases, and 7 bases lay outside the gene matches. The germline gives CDR1 DFQATT, CDR2 SNEGSKA (reference sequence). The CDR3 region is CSARGRGVSETQYF. The CDR3 region has the DNA TGCAGTGCTAGGGGGCGGGGGGTTTCAGAGACCCAGTACTTC.

The rearrangement joins TRBV20-1 to TRBJ2-7; possible D gene TRBD2, 6 bases. This CDR3 has 15 amino acids. V lost 2 bases and J 2 bases, leaving 16 bases between the germline ends. Germline V gene lookup returns CDR1 DFQATT and CDR2 SNEGSKA (reference sequence). CDR3 loop: CSARYHGGLTYEQYF. The CDR3 DNA sequence: TGCAGTGCTAGATATCACGGGGGTTTGACCTACGAGCAGTACTTC.

This rearrangement joins TRBV18 to TRBJ2-7; D not resolved. V dropped 2 bases and J dropped 6 bases, with 5 bases sitting between them. This CDR3 contains 11 residues. The germline gives CDR1 KGHSH, CDR2 LQKENI. The CDR3 DNA reads as TGTGCCAGCTCACCAGAGCTCGAGCAGTACTTC. This translates into CASSPELEQYF.

The chain recombines TRBV20-1 with TRBJ2-1; TRBD1 might be the D (5 bases). The ends were cut back, 2 bases at V and 4 bases at J, with 12 bases in the middle. This CDR3 region has 14 residues. Looked up from germline, CDR1 is DFQATT and CDR2 is SNEGSKA (reference sequence). The CDR3 spells CSARQPDRYNEQFF. CDR3 nucleotides: TGCAGTGCTAGACAACCAGACAGATACAATGAGCAGTTCTTC.

This clonotype was seen more than once but under ten times. This chain links TRBV7-2 with TRBJ2-2, with unresolved D. The germline CDR1 and CDR2 sequences are SGHTA and FQGNSA. Trimming left V 3 bases short and J 1 base short, with 6 bases between. The CDR3 is 14 amino acids. CDR3 loop: CASSFNWNTGELFF. The DNA of the CDR3 is TGTGCCAGCAGCTTCAACTGGAACACCGGGGAGCTGTTTTTT.

In its sample, this clonotype was seen many times. This chain uses TRBV5-1 with TRBJ2-7, with D hard to call. Trimming left V 1 base short and J 6 bases short, with 8 bases between. The germline gives CDR1 SGHRS, CDR2 YFSETQ. The CDR3 runs 12 residues. The CDR3 is CASSLRLGEQYF. CDR3 DNA: TGCGCCAGCAGCTTGAGATTGGGCGAGCAGTACTTC.

This chain's CDR3 is CASRAEGNEQFF. CDR3 nucleotide sequence: TGCGCCAGTAGGGCCGAAGGCAATGAGCAGTTCTTC. The gene calls are TRBV5-1 and TRBJ2-1, with unresolved D. The CDR3 consists of 12 residues. The germline V gene has CDR1 SGHRS and CDR2 YFSETQ. With 8 bases removed from V and 6 bases from J, the gap between germline ends came to 12 bases.

This clonotype has only a few counts. The chain uses TRBV5-1 and TRBJ1-1, with D perhaps matching TRBD1 (5 bases). V shed 4 bases and J shed 3 bases, with 16 bases lying between them. The CDR3 consists of 15 residues. Germline CDR1 is SGHRS and CDR2 is YFSETQ. The CDR3 here is CASSPAGITDTEAFF. CDR3 sequence (DNA): TGCGCCAGCAGCCCGGCAGGGATCACGGACACTGAAGCTTTCTTT.

The chain recombines TRBV15 with TRBJ2-7; D may be TRBD1 or TRBD2 (6 bases each). Germline CDR1 and CDR2: LNHNV and YYDKDF (reference sequence). Deletions cut 0 bases from V and 6 bases from J, with 12 bases between. CDR3 length: 14 residues. This CDR3 is CATSRDGWGAEQYF. CDR3 coding DNA: TGTGCCACCAGCAGAGATGGATGGGGGGCCGAGCAGTACTTC.